The 18 T cell receptor beta chains reported below all come from one sample, sequenced in a study of lymphopenia after photon versus proton radiotherapy. Generated by immunoSEQ multiplex PCR, the TCRdb table keeps only in-frame clones and is missing some. The table shows over 15,000 clones, with around 86% occurring only once. Sequences were derived from peripheral blood, sampled from a patient treated with proton-based radiotherapy. The source of these receptors is a man in his 70s with pancreatic cancer.

The V gene is TRBV27, the J gene TRBJ2-1; 10 bases are shared with TRBD1. The length of the CDR3 is 19 residues. J gave up 7 bases and V 4 bases, and 19 bases lay outside the gene matches. Looked up from germline, CDR1 is MNHEY and CDR2 is SMNVEV (reference sequence). The DNA of the CDR3 is TGTGCCAGCAGTTCTATCAACCATCCTGACAGGGGGCGCGGTAATGAGCAGTTCTTC. Encoded protein: CASSSINHPDRGRGNEQFF.

The V call is TRBV9, the J call TRBJ1-6, with a tentative D call TRBD1 (5 bases). The CDR3 extends over 15 amino acids. V lost 3 bases and J lost 5, with 12 bases in between. Germline loops: CDR1 SGDLS, CDR2 YYNGEE. DNA of the CDR3: TGTGCCAGCAGCGCGAGGGACCGCGATAATTCACCCCTCCACTTT. It specifies CASSARDRDNSPLHF.

This sequence joins TRBV19 and TRBJ2-3, with D possibly matching TRBD2 (5 bases). The V gene lost 3 bases and the J gene lost 1 base, with 11 bases spanning the gap. The CDR3 spans 15 residues. Germline CDR1 and CDR2: LNHDA and SQIVND (reference sequence). CDR3 amino acids: CASSMLATGTDTQYF. The CDR3 nucleotides read TGTGCCAGTAGTATGTTAGCGACTGGCACAGATACGCAGTATTTT.

The CDR3 nucleotides are TGTGCCAGCAGCTCCCCGGTAGGGGGGGGCACTGAAGCTTTCTTT. Protein: CASSSPVGGGTEAFF. The chain uses TRBV7-9 and TRBJ1-1; weak D call: TRBD1 (6 bases). The CDR3 is 15 amino acids. CDR1 is SEHNR and CDR2 is FQNEAQ in the germline V gene (reference sequence). The V end was cut by 4 bases, the J end by 4 bases, with 16 bases between. Full variable domain (outside the CDR3, taken from reference TRBV7-9 and TRBJ1-1): DTGVSQNPRHKITKRGQNVTFRCDPISEHNRLYWYRQTLGQGPEFLTYFQNEAQLEKSRLLSDRFSAERPKGSFSTLEIQRTEQGDSAMYLCASSSPVGGGTEAFFGQGTRLTVV.

The V call is TRBV27, the J call TRBJ2-5, with a weak D call TRBD2 (5 bases). Germline V gene lookup returns CDR1 MNHEY and CDR2 SMNVEV (reference sequence). The length of the CDR3 is 13 residues. The germline V and J ends were trimmed by 7 bases and 4 bases, with 13 bases remaining between them. As DNA, the CDR3 is TGTGCCAGCAAACTAGATTTATCAGAGACCCAGTACTTC. It codes for CASKLDLSETQYF.

This clone came up once. V gene TRBV25-1 combines with J gene TRBJ2-2, with D tentatively TRBD2 (6 bases). Trimming shortened V by 6 bases and J by 3 bases, and 11 bases separated the two germline ends. This CDR3 is 14 amino acids long. Per the germline V gene, CDR1 is MGHDK and CDR2 is SYGVNS. The CDR3 nucleotides are TGTGCCAGCAGGGGGGACTTGGACACCGGGGAGCTGTTTTTT. Protein product: CASRGDLDTGELFF.

The chain joins TRBV19 to TRBJ2-1; the match to TRBD2 covers 12 bases. CDR1 and CDR2 from the germline V gene are LNHDA and SQIVND (reference sequence). V trimming: 4 bases; J trimming: 2 bases; junction bases outside the gene matches: 0. The CDR3 is made up of 15 amino acids. The CDR3 reads CASSRLAGAYNEQFF. For the CDR3, the DNA is TGTGCCAGTAGTAGACTAGCGGGGGCCTACAATGAGCAGTTCTTC.

Written as DNA, the CDR3 is TGCGCCAGCAGCCAAGCTAATAATTTGAACACTGAAGCTTTCTTT. Its translation: CASSQANNLNTEAFF. The chain carries TRBV4-1 and TRBJ1-1; no firm D call. V lost 1 base and J 0 bases, leaving 9 bases between the germline ends. Germline V gene lookup returns CDR1 MGHRA and CDR2 YSYEKL. The CDR3 length is 15 residues.

Comment on this clone: This same CDR3 is encoded by further DNA sequences in the sample. The CDR3 nucleotides are TGTGCCAGCAGTTACACGACAGGGACGAACTATGGCTACACCTTC. Amino acids: CASSYTTGTNYGYTF. This sequence joins TRBV6-5 and TRBJ1-2, with 7 positions matching TRBD1. The CDR3 sequence is 15 residues long. The V gene's germline CDR1 is MNHEY and CDR2 SVGAGI. V lost 2 bases, J lost 2 bases, and 5 bases stayed unmatched.

The chain employs TRBV18 and TRBJ1-1, with no clear D. The CDR3 contains 17 residues. Trimming stripped 2 bases from V and 5 bases from J, with 21 bases between. Germline V lookup: CDR1 KGHSH, CDR2 LQKENI. The CDR3 reads CASSPAAIGGARTEAFF. CDR3 in DNA: TGTGCCAGCTCACCAGCTGCTATAGGAGGCGCGAGGACTGAAGCTTTCTTT.

This rearrangement joins TRBV5-4 to TRBJ2-7; possible D gene TRBD2, 5 bases. Looked up from germline, CDR1 is SGHNT and CDR2 is YYREEE (reference sequence). The CDR3 totals 13 residues. The V end lost 0 bases, the J end lost 6 bases, and 10 bases lay between the germline ends. The chain's CDR3 is CASSLDSGGEQYF. CDR3 coding DNA: TGTGCCAGCAGCTTGGACAGCGGTGGCGAGCAGTACTTC. The whole variable domain, filled in from reference TRBV5-4 and TRBJ2-7, reads ETGVTQSPTHLIKTRGQQVTLRCSSQSGHNTVSWYQQALGQGPQFIFQYYREEENGRGNFPPRFSGLQFPNYSSELNVNALELDDSALYLCASSLDSGGEQYFGPGTRLTVT.

CDR3: CASSSPTRVGTGELFF. CDR3 in DNA: TGTGCCAGCAGCTCTCCCACCCGGGTAGGCACCGGGGAGCTGTTTTTT. The rearrangement joins TRBV11-2 to TRBJ2-2; D gene ambiguous. The CDR3 covers 16 residues. Per the germline V gene, CDR1 is SGHAT and CDR2 is FQNNGV. The V and J ends lost 4 bases and 4 bases respectively, with 16 bases between them. Full variable domain (rest looked up from reference TRBV11-2 and TRBJ2-2): EAGVAQSPRYKIIEKRQSVAFWCNPISGHATLYWYQQILGQGPKLLIQFQNNGVVDDSQLPKDRFSAERLKGVDSTLKIQPAKLEDSAVYLCASSSPTRVGTGELFFGEGSRLTVL.

The CDR3: CASSFSTGGGPGANVLTF. The CDR3 region has the DNA TGTGCCAGCAGTTTCTCGACAGGGGGCGGTCCTGGGGCCAACGTCCTGACTTTC. The chain combines TRBV27 with TRBJ2-6, with TRBD1 matching over 10 bases. J gave up 2 bases and V 3 bases, and 7 bases lay outside the gene matches. Germline V gene sequence: CDR1 MNHEY, CDR2 SMNVEV (reference sequence). The CDR3 runs 18 residues.

The V gene is TRBV11-3, the J gene TRBJ2-1; maybe TRBD2 (5 bases). This CDR3 contains 15 residues. The V and J ends lost 0 bases and 3 bases respectively, with 9 bases between them. CDR1 SGHNT and CDR2 YENEEA come from the germline V gene. CDR3 bases: TGTGCCAGCAGCTTAGACCCAGCGGTCTACAATGAGCAGTTCTTC. Encoded protein: CASSLDPAVYNEQFF.

This clone was detected only once. The chain couples TRBV18 to TRBJ1-6; 9 bases map to TRBD1. This CDR3 comprises 16 residues. Trimming took 3 bases from V and 5 from J; bases not matched to a gene: 5. Germline lookup yields CDR1 KGHSH and CDR2 LQKENI. The DNA for the CDR3 is TGTGCCAGCTCACCGCTCCGGGACAGGGATAATTCACCCCTCCACTTT. Translation: CASSPLRDRDNSPLHF.

The rearrangement uses TRBV5-1 and TRBJ1-6; D unresolved. V was pared by 0 bases and J by 8 bases, with 12 bases between. The V gene's germline CDR1 is SGHRS and CDR2 YFSETQ. The CDR3 consists of 15 residues. The CDR3 loop reads CASSLEGGRDSPLHF. The CDR3 DNA follows: TGCGCCAGCAGCTTGGAGGGCGGGAGAGATTCACCCCTCCACTTT.

The rearrangement uses TRBV10-3 and TRBJ1-4, with a tentative D call TRBD1 (5 bases). Germline V gene data show CDR1 as ENHRY and CDR2 as SYGVKD. V was trimmed by 3 bases and J by 0 bases, leaving 11 bases between them. The CDR3 covers 16 residues. CDR3 protein: CAISDSGTSTNEKLFF. The DNA of the CDR3 is TGTGCCATCAGTGATTCAGGGACCTCAACTAATGAAAAACTGTTTTTT.

V and J are TRBV5-1 and TRBJ1-4; perhaps TRBD1 as D (5 bases). In germline, CDR1 is SGHRS, CDR2 YFSETQ. The CDR3 has 14 residues. V lost 4 bases, J lost 4 bases, and 11 bases lay in between. Here the CDR3 DNA reads TGCGCCAGCAGCAGGGACGGAATTAATGAAAAACTGTTTTTT. Amino acid sequence: CASSRDGINEKLFF. Complete variable domain (other parts from reference TRBV5-1 and TRBJ1-4): KAGVTQTPRYLIKTRGQQVTLSCSPISGHRSVSWYQQTPGQGLQFLFEYFSETQRNKGNFPGRFSGRQFSNSRSEMNVSTLELGDSALYLCASSRDGINEKLFFGSGTQLSVL.